This passage covers 4 T cell receptor beta chains from one sample sequenced in a study of graft-versus-host responses after intestinal transplantation. Data came from immunoSEQ multiplex PCR; TCRdb stores just in-frame clones and leaves some out. The table has 10,000 or so clones, 25% to 30% seen once. The material sequenced was alloreactive CD4+ T cells from a mixed lymphocyte reaction culture, taken before intestinal transplant. Specified subset: CFSE-low proliferating T cells sorted from roughly six-day pre-transplant mixed lymphocyte reaction (GvH or HvG direction). The receptors shown here come from a human patient who received an intestinal transplant.

This sequence joins TRBV6-1 and TRBJ2-5, with unresolved D. V was cut by 5 bases and J by 0 bases, with 13 bases left in between. This CDR3 is built from 15 residues. Germline lookup yields CDR1 MNHNS and CDR2 SASEGT. CDR3 DNA sequence: TGTGCCAGCAGTTTCCTCGGACGGGACCAAGAGACCCAGTACTTC. It encodes CASSFLGRDQETQYF.

The chain recombines TRBV7-8 with TRBJ2-3; a possible D gene is TRBD2 (6 bases). V was trimmed by 1 base and J by 3 bases, leaving 23 bases between them. CDR3 length: 19 residues. Germline CDR1 is SGHVS and CDR2 is FQNEAQ. CDR3 DNA: TGTGCCAGCAGCTTAGTCAACTCGGTGACGGGGGATAGGACAGATACGCAGTATTTT. Its protein is CASSLVNSVTGDRTDTQYF.

The chain couples TRBV19 to TRBJ1-1; the D gene is possibly TRBD1 (5 bases). Germline V gives CDR1 LNHDA, CDR2 SQIVND (reference sequence). This CDR3 has 15 amino acids. With 0 bases removed from V and 4 bases from J, the gap between germline ends came to 12 bases. CDR3 coding DNA: TGTGCCAGTAGTATAGACGGGGGGGACGCCACTGAAGCTTTCTTT. Its protein is CASSIDGGDATEAFF.

The genes are TRBV6-8 and TRBJ2-7; D uncertain. V was pared by 0 bases and J by 5 bases, with 8 bases between. The V gene's germline CDR1 is MNHGY and CDR2 SAAAGT. The CDR3 length is 13 residues. CDR3 region: CASSYSGSNEQYF. The CDR3 DNA reads as TGTGCCAGCAGTTACTCGGGGTCCAACGAGCAGTACTTC.